These 4 T cell receptor beta chains share one sample of origin, sequenced in a study of cytomegalovirus exposure and HLA in healthy donors. Some clones are missing from TCRdb's copy, which holds only in-frame ones; the method was immunoSEQ multiplex PCR. The sample includes 130,000 to 150,000 clones, 84% of them seen just once. Sequencing was carried out using PBMCs. Receptors originate from a woman aged 30 to 39 in good health and CMV-seronegative.

V and J are TRBV19 and TRBJ1-1; 7 nucleotides line up with TRBD1. The CDR3 runs 15 residues. Unmatched junction bases numbered 13, after V lost 7 bases and J lost 5 bases. Per the germline V gene, CDR1 is LNHDA and CDR2 is SQIVND (reference sequence). The CDR3 is CASKVEGQLRTEAFF. The CDR3 coding sequence is TGTGCCAGTAAAGTGGAGGGACAGCTGCGGACTGAAGCTTTCTTT.

The J gene is TRBJ1-6, the V gene TRBV27; tentatively, D is TRBD1 (5 bases). The CDR3 sequence is 16 residues long. Germline-derived CDR1 and CDR2 are MNHEY and SMNVEV (reference sequence). Trimming pared 0 bases from V and 7 bases from J, leaving 13 bases between. The CDR3 nucleotides are TGTGCCAGCAGTTTATCGAAGCCAGGGAGGAATTCACCCCTCCACTTT. As protein: CASSLSKPGRNSPLHF.

The rearrangement uses TRBV7-2 and TRBJ1-1; D unresolved. Trimming pared 3 bases from V and 7 bases from J, leaving 15 bases between. Germline V gene lookup returns CDR1 SGHTA and CDR2 FQGNSA. The CDR3 extends over 14 amino acids. The CDR3 DNA follows: TGTGCCAGCAGCTTGTCTTATACGATCGGTGAAGCTTTCTTT. It encodes CASSLSYTIGEAFF.

This chain joins TRBV4-2 and TRBJ1-6; 11 nucleotides line up with TRBD1. Germline V gene sequence: CDR1 LGHNA, CDR2 YNFKEQ. The junction had 9 bases not matched to a gene; V was cut back by 2 bases and J by 15 bases. CDR3 length: 15 amino acids. The DNA of the CDR3 is TGTGCCAGCAGCCAACCGGGACAGGGGGGGGTTCACCTCCACTTT. Translation gives CASSQPGQGGVHLHF.